This TCR beta chain is drawn from a study of CD8+CD57+ T cells in acquired aplastic anemia. Looking at the study overall: The average for DNA from sorted CD4+ and CD8+ cells was about 3.3 ug. Broader study findings: It was found that more than 25 CD8+ CDR3 sequences were shared between patients and controls.

CDR1 and CDR2 from the germline V gene are LGHDT and YNNKEL (reference sequence). Trimming removed 1 base at V and 0 bases at J, with 9 bases between. The CDR3 covers 15 residues. Investigators profiled TCR beta VDJ and CDR3 from genomic DNA template. TCRdb re-called the reads through MiXCR, storing one row per CDR3 protein. The data hold about 120,000 distinct CDR3 sequences, with 50% to 70% observed a single time. This clonotype has just a few counts. Antigen specificity is unknown. Patients sequenced had flow cytometry evidence of CD8+CD57+ cell expansion. The blood sampling took place in patients who had so far received no therapy.

V gene TRBV3-1 combines with J gene TRBJ1-2; D ambiguous. This clonotype was obtained from a human donor with aplastic anemia. The specimen was sorted CD4+, CD8+, or CD8+CD57+ T cells (not recorded which) from PBMCs. The CDR3 here is CASSQVGQTNYGYTF. For the CDR3, the DNA is TGTGCCAGCAGCCAAGTTGGCCAGACTAACTATGGCTACACCTTC.